This paragraph covers one T cell receptor (beta chain) sequence. Its antigen remains unknown. A read error may account for a junction end that differs from germline. Germline CDR1 is SEHNR and CDR2 is FQNEAQ (reference sequence). The CDR3 sequence is 13 residues long. Prepared libraries of TCR beta cDNA carried unique molecular identifiers. When roughly 0.9 to 10 million T cells were used, they gave about 550,000 cDNA molecules. TCRdb fed the PCR reads into MiXCR, producing one record per CDR3 protein. The data show fewer than 600,000 distinct CDR3 sequences, with around 40% seen just once and about 12% held by the top ten. The source of the sample is a study of post-analysis software for immune sequencing data. Study details: Disease courses included relapsing-remitting, secondary progressive and progressive-relapsing multiple sclerosis.

The study, taken as a whole, reports: Included in a set of several TRBV segments more frequent in patients than controls were TRBV5-6, TRBV5-1 and TRBV20-1. Normalized Chao1 diversity was significantly lower in multiple sclerosis patients than in controls.

The chain combines TRBV7-9 with TRBJ2-7, with a weak D call TRBD1 (6 bases). Sequencing used blood. The sequence was obtained from a girl aged 5 to 17 with multiple sclerosis. The CDR3 DNA follows: TGTGCCAACAGCTTAACACAGGGCTACGAGCAGTACTTC. It translates to CANSLTQGYEQYF.